This TCR beta chain appears in the sequencing data of a study of shared clonotypes between healthy human individuals. Study in general: Donors, aged 18 to 49, were a couple of women and a few men.

Profiling relied on immunoSEQ multiplex PCR, and the TCRdb table lists in-frame clones only, not all of them. The table lists some 660,000 clones, about three quarters of them singletons. Study-level points and caveats: Among donors, clonotype sharing was expected to be affected by sequencing depth.

The split of CD4+ cells yielded CD45RA+ naive and CD45RA-negative memory subsets. Germline V gene data show CDR1 as MNHNS and CDR2 as SASEGT. The J segment lost 2 bases and the V segment lost 5 bases, leaving 3 bases of the junction unmatched. The CDR3 totals 14 residues. With regard to this clone: The antigen is undetermined.

This rearrangement joins TRBV6-1 to TRBJ1-3, with 7 bases fitting TRBD1. The receptor was isolated from a woman aged 25 to 39 in good health. Sample: memory CD4+ T cells sorted from blood. The subset denotes: CD45RA-negative fraction. The DNA of the CDR3 is TGTGCCAGCAGTCGGGACAGTACTGGAAACACCATATATTTT. Protein sequence: CASSRDSTGNTIYF.